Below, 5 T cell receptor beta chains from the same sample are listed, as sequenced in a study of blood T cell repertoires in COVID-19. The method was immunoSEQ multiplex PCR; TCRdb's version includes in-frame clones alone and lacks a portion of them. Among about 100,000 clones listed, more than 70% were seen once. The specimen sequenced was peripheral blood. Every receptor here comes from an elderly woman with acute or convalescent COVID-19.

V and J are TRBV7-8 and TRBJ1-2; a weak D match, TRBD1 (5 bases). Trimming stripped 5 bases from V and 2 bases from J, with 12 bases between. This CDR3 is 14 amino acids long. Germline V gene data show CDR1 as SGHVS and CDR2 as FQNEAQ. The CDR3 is CASSVRVGNYGYTF. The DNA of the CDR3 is TGTGCCAGCAGCGTCAGGGTTGGAAACTATGGCTACACCTTC.

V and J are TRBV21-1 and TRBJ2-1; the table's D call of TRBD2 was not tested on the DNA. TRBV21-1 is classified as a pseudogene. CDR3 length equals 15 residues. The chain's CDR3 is CASAGGGGARNEQFF. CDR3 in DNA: TGTGCCAGCGCGGGGGGAGGGGGCGCGAGGAATGAGCAGTTCTTC.

This chain's CDR3 is CASSFDYSGNTIYF. The CDR3, as DNA: TGTGCCAGCAGCTTCGACTACTCTGGAAACACCATATATTTT. V and J are TRBV7-2 and TRBJ1-3; D gene ambiguous. The CDR3 totals 14 residues. Trimming pared 3 bases from V and 0 bases from J, leaving 6 bases between. Germline V gene lookup returns CDR1 SGHTA and CDR2 FQGNSA.

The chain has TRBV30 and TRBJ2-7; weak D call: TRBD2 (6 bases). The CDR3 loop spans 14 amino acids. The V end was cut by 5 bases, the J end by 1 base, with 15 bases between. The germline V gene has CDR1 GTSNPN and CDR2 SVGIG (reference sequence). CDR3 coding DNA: TGTGCCTGGGGTCTGTCGCGGGGATCCTACGAGCAGTACTTC. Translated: CAWGLSRGSYEQYF.

CDR3 in DNA: TGTGCCACCACGGGGGGCTATAACTATGGCTACACCTTC. It is translated as CATTGGYNYGYTF. The chain couples TRBV21-1 to TRBJ1-2. TRBV21-1 is deemed a pseudogene. This CDR3 is 13 amino acids long.